This passage covers 7 T cell receptor beta chains from one sample sequenced in a study of T cell clonality in common variable immunodeficiency. Assay: immunoSEQ multiplex PCR; the TCRdb copy retains only in-frame clones and omits some. The sample shows about 34,000 clones, none of them appearing just once. The material sequenced was peripheral blood mononuclear cells. Receptor source: a person aged 18 to 70 in good health.

This clone was seen many times. Read coverage stops 3 residues before the CDR3 terminus; the germline J gene supplies the remainder. The same CDR3 arises from other DNA sequences in this sample as well. This chain joins TRBV5-1 and TRBJ2-1, with a possible D match to TRBD2 (5 bases). V lost 2 bases and J lost 6, with 15 bases in between. This CDR3 spans 15 amino acids. The germline V gene has CDR1 SGHRS and CDR2 YFSETQ. The covered CDR3 bases are TGCGCCAGCAGCTTACTAGTAATTTCAGGCAATGAG. Amino acid sequence: CASSLLVISGNE. From start to end, the CDR3 is CASSLLVISGNEQFF.

This clone was seen at least ten times. Sequencing ends 3 residues short of the CDR3 end; the germline J gene provides the rest. The J gene is TRBJ2-7, the V gene TRBV7-6; 7 bases are a match to TRBD2. This CDR3 spans 16 amino acids. Germline CDR1 and CDR2: SGHVS and FNYEAQ. V dropped 1 base and J dropped 3; count of bases not matched to a gene: 9. The CDR3 bases that were read are TGTGCCAGCAGCTTAGGATTAGGGGAGGGACTCTACGAG. Residues: CASSLGLGEGLYE. The whole CDR3 reads CASSLGLGEGLYEQYF.

This clone was seen ten or more times. The read gets to within 3 residues of the CDR3 end, and the germline J gene fills in the rest. This chain joins TRBV5-6 and TRBJ2-1; the match to TRBD1 covers 7 bases. This CDR3 has 13 amino acids. The germline V gene has CDR1 SGHDT and CDR2 YYEEEE. Trimming at V came to 5 bases and at J to 8 bases, leaving 7 bases not matched to a gene. The CDR3 DNA, read in part, is TGTGCCAGCAGACCCGACAGGGCTTATGAG. As protein: CASRPDRAYE. Given in full, the CDR3 is CASRPDRAYEQFF.

This clone was observed at least ten times. The CDR3 end falls 3 residues outside the read, so it is completed with the germline J gene. The V gene is TRBV5-5, the J gene TRBJ1-4; 7 nucleotides agree with TRBD1. Germline V gene data show CDR1 as SGHKS and CDR2 as YYEKEE (reference sequence). The CDR3 extends over 15 amino acids. Unmatched junction bases numbered 11, after V lost 7 bases and J lost 5 bases. The CDR3 spells CASATEGQRNEKLFF. The CDR3 bases that were read are TGTGCCAGCGCGACCGAGGGACAGAGAAATGAAAAA.

This clone was seen only a few times. The missing CDR3 end, 3 residues past where the read stops, is filled in from the germline J gene. V gene TRBV11-2 combines with J gene TRBJ2-1, with 8 bases that match TRBD1. The V gene's germline CDR1 is SGHAT and CDR2 FQNNGV. The CDR3 covers 15 residues. J was trimmed by 6 bases and V by 6 bases; bases with no gene match: 10. The CDR3 DNA, read in part, is TGTGCCAGCAGAACAGGGGGAAAAGCCCCCAATGAG. Encoded protein: CASRTGGKAPNE. The full CDR3 is CASRTGGKAPNEQFF.

This clone occurred many times. The read ends 3 residues shy of where the CDR3 ends; the end is completed using the germline J gene. V usage is TRBV12-3 or TRBV12-4 and J usage is TRBJ2-3; 11 positions agree with TRBD1. With 5 bases clipped from V and 5 bases from J, the junction kept 6 bases outside the gene matches. The CDR3 runs to 15 residues. The CDR3 reads CASSQTGTGGDTQYF. The sequenced part of the CDR3 DNA is TGTGCCAGCAGTCAAACCGGGACAGGGGGAGATACG.

This clone was recorded at least ten times. The read ends 3 residues before the CDR3 terminus; that terminus is restored from the germline J gene. The chain combines TRBV30 with TRBJ1-3, with 9 bases matching TRBD1. This CDR3 spans 15 amino acids. CDR1 is GTSNPN and CDR2 is SVGIG in the germline V gene (reference sequence). The trim removed 2 bases at V and 5 bases at J, leaving 7 bases unmatched. This CDR3 is CAWSSPGQGRNTIYF. CDR3 DNA (partial): TGTGCCTGGAGTTCTCCGGGACAGGGAAGAAACACC. Based on the CDR3 plus reference TRBV30 and TRBJ1-3, the full variable domain is SQTIHQWPATLVQPVGSPLSLECTVEGTSNPNLYWYRQAAGRGLQLLFYSVGIGQISSEVPQNLSASRPQDRQFILSSKKLLLSDSGFYLCAWSSPGQGRNTIYFGEGSWLTVV.